This T cell receptor (beta chain) was sequenced for a study of regulatory and conventional T cells in RAG deficiency. Clones were read by immunoSEQ multiplex PCR, and TCRdb kept only the in-frame ones, dropping some. The table lists fewer than 35,000 clones, around nine tenths of them singletons, with roughly an eighth in the top ten. Germline CDR1 reads SNHLY; CDR2 reads FYNNEI. The CDR3 totals 17 residues. The ends lost 10 bases at V and 6 bases at J; junction bases unmatched: 16. These data were also filed under a second study, of regulatory T cells. That work contributes: The PCR used 52 TRBV and 13 TRBJ primers. Regulatory T cells showed the strongest V-J pair restriction and V/J gene skewing among patient repertoires.

The sequenced material came from CD8+ T cells sorted from blood. The chain links TRBV2 to TRBJ1-4; 11 bases are shared with TRBD1. This TCR was recovered from a human donor in good health. The CDR3 is CAIKTGQGAWAYEKLFF. CDR3 DNA: TGTGCCATCAAGACCGGACAGGGGGCTTGGGCTTATGAAAAACTGTTTTTT.